This record concerns one TCR beta chain sequence. Germline CDR1 and CDR2: MNHNS and SASEGT. The V end was cut by 1 base, the J end by 9 bases, with 10 bases between. CDR3 size: 14 residues. The data are from a study of blood T cell repertoires in COVID-19. Study-wide context: Donors in the United States, Italy and Spain gave samples during acute or convalescent COVID-19. The analysed material was cDNA or gDNA that came from T cells, B-cell-depleted T cells, or PBMCs.

How the authors handled the data: Using reference gene primer amplification, nucleated cell counts were estimated. Here immunoSEQ multiplex PCR was the method, and the copy in TCRdb shows in-frame clones only, minus some. V and J calls and clone size are those listed in that table; D and trimming were worked out from the DNA. The sample holds around 70,000 clones, roughly 89% seen once. Material for sequencing was peripheral blood. The genes are TRBV6-1 and TRBJ1-6, with a possible D match to TRBD1 (6 bases). The TCR originated in a man older than 75 with acute or convalescent COVID-19. CDR3 bases: TGTGCCAGCAGTGAAGTCCCCAGGGGTTCACCCCTCCACTTT. Translated, it gives CASSEVPRGSPLHF.